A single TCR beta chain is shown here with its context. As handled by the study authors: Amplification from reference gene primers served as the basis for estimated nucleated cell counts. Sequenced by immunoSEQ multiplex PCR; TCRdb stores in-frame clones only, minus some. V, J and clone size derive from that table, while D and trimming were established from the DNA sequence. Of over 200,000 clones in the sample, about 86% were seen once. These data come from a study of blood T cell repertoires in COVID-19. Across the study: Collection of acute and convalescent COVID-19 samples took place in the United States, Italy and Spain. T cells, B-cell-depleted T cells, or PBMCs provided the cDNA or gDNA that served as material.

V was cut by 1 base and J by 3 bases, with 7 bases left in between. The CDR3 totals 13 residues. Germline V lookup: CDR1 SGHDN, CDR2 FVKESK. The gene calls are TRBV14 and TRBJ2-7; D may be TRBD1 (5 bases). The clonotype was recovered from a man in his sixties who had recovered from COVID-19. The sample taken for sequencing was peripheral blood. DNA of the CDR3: TGTGCCAGCAGCCAAGGGGGCCACTACGAGCAGTACTTC. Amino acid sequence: CASSQGGHYEQYF.